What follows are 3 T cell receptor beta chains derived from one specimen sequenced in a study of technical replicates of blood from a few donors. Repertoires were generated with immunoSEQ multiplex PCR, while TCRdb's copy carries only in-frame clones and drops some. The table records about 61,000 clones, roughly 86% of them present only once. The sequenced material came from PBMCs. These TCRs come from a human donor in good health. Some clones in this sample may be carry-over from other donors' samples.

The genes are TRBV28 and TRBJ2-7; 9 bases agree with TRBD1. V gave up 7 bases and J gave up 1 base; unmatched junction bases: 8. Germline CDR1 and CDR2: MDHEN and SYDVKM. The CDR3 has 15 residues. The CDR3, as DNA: TGTGCCAGCAAACCTGGGGGACAGGGTTCCTACGAGCAGTACTTC. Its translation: CASKPGGQGSYEQYF. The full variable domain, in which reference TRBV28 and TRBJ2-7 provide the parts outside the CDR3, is DVKVTQSSRYLVKRTGEKVFLECVQDMDHENMFWYRQDPGLGLRLIYFSYDVKMKEKGDIPEGYSVSREKKERFSLILESASTNQTSMYLCASKPGGQGSYEQYFGPGTRLTVT.

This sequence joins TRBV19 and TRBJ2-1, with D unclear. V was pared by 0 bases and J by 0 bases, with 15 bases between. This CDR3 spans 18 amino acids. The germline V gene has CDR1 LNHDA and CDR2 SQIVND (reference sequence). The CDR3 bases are TGTGCCAGTAGTATAGATCTGGCACCTGTAAGCTCCTACAATGAGCAGTTCTTC. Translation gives CASSIDLAPVSSYNEQFF. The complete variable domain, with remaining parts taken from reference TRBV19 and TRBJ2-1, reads DGGITQSPKYLFRKEGQNVTLSCEQNLNHDAMYWYRQDPGQGLRLIYYSQIVNDFQKGDIAEGYSVSREKKESFPLTVTSAQKNPTAFYLCASSIDLAPVSSYNEQFFGPGTRLTVL.

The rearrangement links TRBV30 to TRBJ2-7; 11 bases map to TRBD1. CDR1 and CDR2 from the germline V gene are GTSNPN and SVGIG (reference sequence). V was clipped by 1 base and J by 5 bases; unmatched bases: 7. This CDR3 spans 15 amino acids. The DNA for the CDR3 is TGTGCCTGGAGTGAGGGGACAGGGGGTATGGACGAGCAGTACTTC. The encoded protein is CAWSEGTGGMDEQYF.